Detailed here is one T cell receptor (beta chain). Its cognate antigen is unknown. This entry comes from a study of T cells after yellow fever vaccination. TCRdb re-called the 5' RACE reads with MiXCR, one entry per CDR3 protein. The sample has 300,000 to 350,000 distinct CDR3 sequences; roughly 8.4% are singletons. CDR3 length equals 13 residues. The V and J ends lost 6 bases and 8 bases, in that order; junction bases with no gene match: 6. Germline loops: CDR1 MNHEY, CDR2 SMNVEV (reference sequence). Study-level points and caveats: Secondary responses were weaker yet peaked faster, day 5 versus 15.

Sequenced material: PBMCs, taken around 45 days after the first yellow fever vaccination. The rearrangement links TRBV27 to TRBJ2-1; 8 bases map to TRBD1. The clonotype originates from a man between 18 and 29 years old who received the YFV17D yellow fever vaccine. DNA of the CDR3: TGTGCCAGCAGACCCGCAGGGGGCTATGAGCAGTTCTTC. Translated: CASRPAGGYEQFF.